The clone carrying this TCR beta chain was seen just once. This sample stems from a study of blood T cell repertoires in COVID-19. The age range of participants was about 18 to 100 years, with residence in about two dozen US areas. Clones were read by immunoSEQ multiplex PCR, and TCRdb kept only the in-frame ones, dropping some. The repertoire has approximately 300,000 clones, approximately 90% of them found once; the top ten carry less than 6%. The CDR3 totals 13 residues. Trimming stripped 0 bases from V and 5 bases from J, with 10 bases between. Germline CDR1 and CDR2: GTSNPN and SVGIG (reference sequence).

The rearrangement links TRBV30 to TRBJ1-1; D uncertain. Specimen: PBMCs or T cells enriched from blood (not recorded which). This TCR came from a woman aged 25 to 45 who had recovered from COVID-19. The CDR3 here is CAWSVGGQTEAFF. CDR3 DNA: TGTGCCTGGAGTGTGGGAGGTCAGACTGAAGCTTTCTTT.